This T cell receptor (beta chain) was captured in a study of PD-1 blockade in classical Hodgkin lymphoma. About the research overall: Patients received nivolumab 3 mg/kg intravenously every 2 weeks. Study conclusions and caveats: Exclusion applied to patients who initiated nivolumab less than 1 year following ASCT. Possible causes of repertoire differences, disease activity or prior therapy, remain undefined. The study found complete responders had baseline diversity similar to newly diagnosed patients.

V dropped 1 base and J dropped 0 bases, with 6 bases sitting between them. Germline CDR1 is SGHTA and CDR2 is FQGNSA. The CDR3 sequence is 14 residues long. As for this clone: Its antigen is undetermined.

Autologous stem cell transplantation was followed by relapse in every patient, and brentuximab vedotin exposure varied. Method: immunoSEQ multiplex PCR; TCRdb's copy keeps in-frame clones and lacks some. The profile shows under 40,000 clones, 82% of them singletons. The chain employs TRBV7-2 and TRBJ2-5; weak D call: TRBD2 (5 bases). The sample was peripheral blood mononuclear cells (PBMCs), taken at baseline. This TCR was sampled from a human donor with classical Hodgkin lymphoma. The CDR3 region is CASSLGRYQETQYF. CDR3 in DNA: TGTGCCAGCAGCTTAGGGAGGTACCAAGAGACCCAGTACTTC.